Below, 17 T cell receptor beta chains from the same sample are listed, as sequenced in a study of identical twins. TCRdb re-derived calls from the 5' RACE reads in MiXCR, one entry per CDR3 protein. The table shows about 240,000 distinct CDR3 sequences, with approximately 12% occurring only once. The same sample was also used in a study of yellow fever vaccine responses in identical twins.

The sequenced sample was memory (CD45RO+) T cells sorted from blood. The receptors originated from a woman aged 18-30 years in good health.

This clonotype appeared a few times. The chain couples TRBV6-6 to TRBJ1-1; D uncertain. The CDR3 totals 12 residues. V gave up 6 bases and J gave up 7 bases, with 12 bases separating them. The germline CDR1 and CDR2 sequences are MNHNY and SVGAGI (reference sequence). In DNA form, the CDR3 reads TGTGCCAGCAGCAAGAGCGGGAGTGAAGCTTTCTTT. Its protein is CASSKSGSEAFF.

V is TRBV20-1 and J is TRBJ1-1, with D unclear. This CDR3 contains 15 residues. In germline, CDR1 is DFQATT, CDR2 SNEGSKA (reference sequence). V dropped 0 bases and J dropped 0 bases, with 11 bases sitting between them. The CDR3 DNA reads TGCAGTGCTAGAGACCCCACGAGGGTGAACACTGAAGCTTTCTTT. It is translated as CSARDPTRVNTEAFF.

V usage is TRBV7-2 and J usage is TRBJ2-1; the match to TRBD2 covers 9 bases. Germline-derived CDR1 and CDR2 are SGHTA and FQGNSA. The CDR3 consists of 12 residues. After removal of 4 bases from V and 13 bases from J, the junction contained 5 bases not matched to a gene. CDR3 nucleotides: TGTGCCAGCAGCTCTTCCGGGACTAGCCAGTTCTTC. This translates into CASSSSGTSQFF.

The chain combines TRBV4-2 with TRBJ2-7, with 11 nucleotides matching TRBD2. The CDR3 sequence is 16 residues long. The germline gives CDR1 LGHNA, CDR2 YNFKEQ. Trimming cost V 0 bases and J 2 bases; bases outside gene matches: 3. The CDR3 region is CASSQDGTSGAYEQYF. The CDR3 region has the DNA TGTGCCAGCAGCCAAGATGGGACTAGCGGCGCCTACGAGCAGTACTTC.

This clonotype came up a few times. The chain uses TRBV7-2 and TRBJ2-3; no definite D call. V was clipped by 1 base and J by 6 bases, with 11 bases between them. The germline gives CDR1 SGHTA, CDR2 FQGNSA. The CDR3 spans 14 residues. The CDR3: CASSLDSPADTQYF. CDR3 bases: TGTGCCAGCAGCTTAGATTCCCCGGCCGATACGCAGTATTTT.

The chain uses TRBV5-5 and TRBJ1-1; possibly TRBD1 for D (5 bases). The ends were cut back, 2 bases at V and 3 bases at J, with 11 bases in the middle. Germline V gene data show CDR1 as SGHKS and CDR2 as YYEKEE (reference sequence). The CDR3 has 14 residues. Here the CDR3 DNA reads TGTGCCAGCAGCTTAAGGGGTATGGACACTGAAGCTTTCTTT. Translation gives CASSLRGMDTEAFF.

V usage is TRBV5-1 and J usage is TRBJ2-1; D is possibly TRBD1 (6 bases). This CDR3 spans 14 amino acids. Trimming took off 2 bases at V and 1 base at J, with 7 bases between the two ends. Germline CDR1 is SGHRS and CDR2 is YFSETQ. In nucleotides, the CDR3 is TGCGCCAGCAGCTTCGGACAGTCCTACAATGAGCAGTTCTTC. Amino acids: CASSFGQSYNEQFF.

This clonotype was recorded at least ten times. The chain is built from TRBV12-3 or TRBV12-4 and TRBJ1-6; D is unclear. The CDR3 runs 14 residues. The V end lost 6 bases, the J end lost 5 bases, and 11 bases lay between the germline ends. CDR3 nucleotide sequence: TGTGCCAGCAGGGGAACACAAAATAATTCACCCCTCCACTTT. Its protein product is CASRGTQNNSPLHF.

The chain uses TRBV28 and TRBJ2-5, with D perhaps matching TRBD1 (6 bases). Germline values: CDR1 MDHEN, CDR2 SYDVKM. The CDR3 is 16 residues long. With 3 bases removed from V and 5 bases from J, the gap between germline ends came to 19 bases. The CDR3, as DNA: TGTGCCAGCAGTTTGGGGACAAAATCCCAGGCGGAGACCCAGTACTTC. Its translation is CASSLGTKSQAETQYF.

This clonotype appeared a few times. The rearrangement joins TRBV5-1 to TRBJ2-1; D assignment may be TRBD1 or TRBD2 (6 bases each). The germline gives CDR1 SGHRS, CDR2 YFSETQ. This CDR3 spans 16 amino acids. V was shortened by 4 bases and J by 0 bases, with 14 bases between the two germline ends. The CDR3 region has the DNA TGCGCCAGCAGCCCGGAGGGACATAGCTCCTACAATGAGCAGTTCTTC. Protein: CASSPEGHSSYNEQFF.

A few counts support this clonotype. This chain joins TRBV5-4 and TRBJ2-3, with D uncertain. The CDR3 contains 12 residues. Germline CDR1 SGHNT, CDR2 YYREEE (reference sequence). With 4 bases removed from V and 6 bases from J, the gap between germline ends came to 9 bases. As DNA, the CDR3 is TGTGCCAGCAGCATACCGAGGGATACGCAGTATTTT. Its protein is CASSIPRDTQYF. The full variable domain, rest sourced from reference TRBV5-4 and TRBJ2-3, is ETGVTQSPTHLIKTRGQQVTLRCSSQSGHNTVSWYQQALGQGPQFIFQYYREEENGRGNFPPRFSGLQFPNYSSELNVNALELDDSALYLCASSIPRDTQYFGPGTRLTVL.

V gene TRBV20-1 combines with J gene TRBJ2-7; a weak D match, TRBD2 (6 bases). The CDR3 is 15 amino acids. Deletions cut 3 bases from V and 0 bases from J, with 15 bases between. CDR1 is DFQATT and CDR2 is SNEGSKA in the germline V gene (reference sequence). Written as DNA, the CDR3 is TGCAGTGCTAGCCGCGGGGCGGATAGCTCCTACGAGCAGTACTTC. Translated: CSASRGADSSYEQYF.

This clonotype occurred a few times. Here the CDR3 DNA reads TGTGCCACCCGGACAGGGGGCAACTACGAGCAGTACTTC. It codes for CATRTGGNYEQYF. V gene TRBV12-3 or TRBV12-4 combines with J gene TRBJ2-7; 11 nucleotides align to TRBD1. The junction had 5 bases not matched to a gene; V was cut back by 10 bases and J by 3 bases. The CDR3 has 13 amino acids.

The rearrangement links TRBV2 to TRBJ1-2, with D possibly matching TRBD1 (6 bases). This CDR3 is built from 14 residues. Germline V gene data show CDR1 as SNHLY and CDR2 as FYNNEI. The V and J ends lost 3 bases and 6 bases respectively, with 14 bases between them. The CDR3 is CASSDPGGAHGYTF. For the CDR3, the DNA is TGTGCCAGCAGTGACCCGGGGGGGGCACATGGCTACACCTTC.

This clonotype was seen more than once but under ten times. The chain is built from TRBV6-5 and TRBJ2-1; 7 bases align to TRBD2. The CDR3 has 18 amino acids. Trimming cost V 1 base and J 5 bases; bases outside gene matches: 14. The germline V gene encodes CDR1 MNHEY and CDR2 SVGAGI. DNA for the CDR3: TGTGCCAGCAGTTACTTGAATCCCCTCGCGGGAGTGGACAATGAGCAGTTCTTC. Protein product: CASSYLNPLAGVDNEQFF.

In this sample, this clonotype turned up a few times. The chain is built from TRBV7-8 and TRBJ1-2; TRBD1 might be the D (6 bases). CDR1 is SGHVS, CDR2 FQNEAQ, per germline. Trimming stripped 2 bases from V and 4 bases from J, with 23 bases between. The length of the CDR3 is 18 residues. CDR3 sequence reads: CASSLLGRGSALGYGYTF. CDR3 nucleotides: TGTGCCAGCAGCTTACTCGGCAGGGGATCCGCCTTGGGCTATGGCTACACCTTC.

The chain has TRBV5-1 and TRBJ1-2, with TRBD1 as a possible D gene (5 bases). V lost 0 bases and J lost 3, with 9 bases in between. The CDR3 spans 14 residues. Germline V gene data show CDR1 as SGHRS and CDR2 as YFSETQ. CDR3 protein: CASSLGGKDYGYTF. CDR3 sequence (DNA): TGCGCCAGCAGCTTGGGGGGGAAAGACTATGGCTACACCTTC.